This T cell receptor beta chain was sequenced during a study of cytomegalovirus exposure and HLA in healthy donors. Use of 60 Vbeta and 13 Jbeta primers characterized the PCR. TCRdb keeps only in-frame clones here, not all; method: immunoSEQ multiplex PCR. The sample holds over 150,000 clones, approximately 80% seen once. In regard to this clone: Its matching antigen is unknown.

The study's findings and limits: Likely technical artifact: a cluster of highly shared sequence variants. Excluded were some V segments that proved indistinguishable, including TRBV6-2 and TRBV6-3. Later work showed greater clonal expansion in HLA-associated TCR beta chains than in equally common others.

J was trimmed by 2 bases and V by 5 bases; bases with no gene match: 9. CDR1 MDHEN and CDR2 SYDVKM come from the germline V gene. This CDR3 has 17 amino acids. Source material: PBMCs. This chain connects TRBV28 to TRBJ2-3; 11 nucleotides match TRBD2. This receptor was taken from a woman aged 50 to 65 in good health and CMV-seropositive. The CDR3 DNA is TGTGCCAGCAGTCCCCCTCGACTAGCGGGATCCACAGATACGCAGTATTTT. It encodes CASSPPRLAGSTDTQYF.